The clone carrying this TCR beta chain was found a few times. V was pared by 1 base and J by 9 bases, with 11 bases between. This CDR3 is 13 amino acids long. Germline-derived CDR1 and CDR2 are SGHTA and FQGNSA. For TCRbeta, the library was prepared with unique molecular identifiers. TCRdb recomputed calls from the PCR reads with MiXCR, one row per CDR3 protein. This sample carries around 200,000 distinct CDR3 sequences, approximately 7% of them seen once, and the ten largest clones take approximately 2.9%. The record originates from a study of T-cell reconstitution after alpha-beta-depleted transplantation in children.

The genes are TRBV7-2 and TRBJ2-3; D not resolved. This TCR came from a human donor who donated a stem cell graft to a child with Wiskott-Aldrich syndrome. Material: PBMCs from the stem cell graft donor, obtained from the stem cell graft. The CDR3 nucleotides read TGTGCCAGCAGCTTAGAAGGGTGGCGGACGCAGTATTTT. Protein: CASSLEGWRTQYF.